This T cell receptor (beta chain) appears in the sequencing data of a study of blood T cell repertoires in COVID-19. The wider study: Spain, Italy and the United States supplied samples that represented acute and convalescent COVID-19. Sample material is recorded as cDNA or gDNA derived from T cells, B-cell-depleted T cells, or PBMCs.

The V segment lost 1 base and the J segment 5 bases; nucleotides outside the gene matches: 9. The CDR3 extends over 17 amino acids. Germline V gene data show CDR1 as KGHSH and CDR2 as LQKENI. TCRdb's table, derived via immunoSEQ multiplex PCR, lists solely in-frame clones and lacks some. Of under 150,000 clones in the sample, approximately 84% are singletons; the top ten hold 1.5% to 1.9%. The clonotype was recovered from a middle-aged man with acute or convalescent COVID-19. The sample consisted of peripheral blood. The chain combines TRBV18 with TRBJ1-1; 11 bases match TRBD1. The chain's CDR3 is CASSPLGTGGPSTEAFF. CDR3 coding DNA: TGTGCCAGCTCACCACTTGGGACAGGGGGTCCAAGTACTGAAGCTTTCTTT.